The 21 T cell receptor beta chains below all came from one sample that was sequenced in a study of PD-1 blockade in classical Hodgkin lymphoma. As for time point: cycle 4 day 1 (C4D1), after five to seven weeks of nivolumab. With no exception, relapse followed autologous stem cell transplantation in all patients, and brentuximab vedotin exposure varied. Produced via immunoSEQ multiplex PCR; TCRdb's table is partial and in-frame only. The sample carries almost 95,000 clones, 65% to 85% recorded once. Material: peripheral blood mononuclear cells (PBMCs), obtained before the fourth cycle of nivolumab. These receptors originate from a human donor with classical Hodgkin lymphoma.

The rearrangement uses TRBV2 and TRBJ1-2; 7 bases line up with TRBD1. CDR1 SNHLY and CDR2 FYNNEI come from the germline V gene. CDR3 length: 15 amino acids. With 1 base clipped from V and 4 bases from J, the junction kept 6 bases outside the gene matches. The CDR3 loop is CASSEGPGGPYGYTF. The CDR3 DNA sequence: TGTGCCAGCAGTGAAGGGCCAGGGGGGCCCTATGGCTACACCTTC.

The chain has TRBV5-1 and TRBJ1-4; no firm D call. The CDR3 is 16 amino acids. Germline V gene sequence: CDR1 SGHRS, CDR2 YFSETQ. Trimming stripped 0 bases from V and 7 bases from J, with 16 bases between. The CDR3 loop is CASSLGAIDLGEKLFF. Here the CDR3 DNA reads TGCGCCAGCAGCTTGGGGGCCATAGACCTGGGTGAAAAACTGTTTTTT.

This chain links TRBV6-6 with TRBJ1-1; unclear D gene. The CDR3 has 12 residues. The germline gives CDR1 MNHNY, CDR2 SVGAGI (reference sequence). V lost 0 bases to trimming and J lost 6 bases, with 5 bases between them. The CDR3 is CASSYSGAEAFF. The CDR3 region has the DNA TGTGCCAGCAGTTACTCGGGCGCTGAAGCTTTCTTT.

The V call is TRBV2, the J call TRBJ2-3, with 7 bases matching TRBD1. The V gene end was trimmed by 6 bases and the J gene end by 3 bases; junction bases not matched to a gene: 6. The CDR3 loop spans 14 amino acids. Germline loops: CDR1 SNHLY, CDR2 FYNNEI. CDR3 amino acids: CASRADRMTDTQYF. CDR3 DNA sequence: TGTGCCAGCAGAGCGGACAGGATGACAGATACGCAGTATTTT.

This clone was counted a few times. V gene TRBV29-1 combines with J gene TRBJ2-7; D is undetermined. CDR1 SQVTM and CDR2 ANQGSEA come from the germline V gene. With 4 bases removed from V and 3 bases from J, the gap between germline ends came to 7 bases. The CDR3 loop spans 11 amino acids. CDR3 nucleotides: TGCAGCGTTGTTTGGGGCTACGAGCAGTACTTC. This gives the protein CSVVWGYEQYF.

This clone was detected only once. V gene TRBV4-2 combines with J gene TRBJ1-1; D might be TRBD1 (5 bases). Germline-derived CDR1 and CDR2 are LGHNA and YNFKEQ. V was trimmed by 3 bases and J by 1 base, leaving 9 bases between them. This CDR3 comprises 14 residues. The CDR3 loop reads CASSHLDRNTEAFF. In nucleotides, the CDR3 is TGTGCCAGCAGCCACCTAGACAGGAACACTGAAGCTTTCTTT.

The chain couples TRBV19 to TRBJ1-4; D is unclear. There are 13 residues in the CDR3. V lost 4 bases and J 3 bases, leaving 6 bases between the germline ends. Germline V gene lookup returns CDR1 LNHDA and CDR2 SQIVND (reference sequence). CDR3 in DNA: TGTGCCAGTAGTACTCAGGCTAATGAAAAACTGTTTTTT. This translates into CASSTQANEKLFF.

CDR3 coding DNA: TGTGCCAGCAGCTTCCGGGACACAGCCTACGAGCAGTACTTC. It yields the protein CASSFRDTAYEQYF. The chain has TRBV7-8 and TRBJ2-7; perhaps TRBD1 as D (6 bases). The CDR3 runs to 14 residues. Trimming pared 3 bases from V and 2 bases from J, leaving 11 bases between. In germline, CDR1 is SGHVS, CDR2 FQNEAQ. The variable domain in full, completed from reference TRBV7-8 and TRBJ2-7, reads GAGVSQSPRYKVAKRGQDVALRCDPISGHVSLFWYQQALGQGPEFLTYFQNEAQLDKSGLPSDRFFAERPEGSVSTLKIQRTQQEDSAVYLCASSFRDTAYEQYFGPGTRLTVT.

V and J are TRBV5-1 and TRBJ1-5; D unresolved. Germline V gene sequence: CDR1 SGHRS, CDR2 YFSETQ. The V end lost 4 bases, the J end lost 5 bases, and 10 bases lay between the germline ends. The length of the CDR3 is 13 residues. CDR3 nucleotide sequence: TGCGCCAGCAGCATAGACGGTGATCAGCCCCAGCATTTT. This sequence encodes CASSIDGDQPQHF.

The chain uses TRBV6-1 and TRBJ1-2; 7 bases are a match to TRBD1. The germline CDR1 and CDR2 sequences are MNHNS and SASEGT. The CDR3 has 11 residues. J lost 8 bases, V lost 5 bases, and 2 bases had no gene match. CDR3 in amino acids: CASSRQGGYTF. CDR3 DNA sequence: TGTGCCAGCAGTAGACAGGGAGGCTACACCTTC.

The gene calls are TRBV29-1 and TRBJ2-7, with 10 positions matching TRBD1. Germline values: CDR1 SQVTM, CDR2 ANQGSEA. The CDR3 runs 13 residues. The junction had 3 bases not matched to a gene; V was cut back by 4 bases and J by 3 bases. This chain's CDR3 is CSVGRTGGYEQYF. CDR3 DNA: TGCAGCGTTGGAAGGACAGGGGGCTACGAGCAGTACTTC.

This clone was seen a few times. This chain connects TRBV19 to TRBJ2-5; the D gene is possibly TRBD1 (6 bases). The V and J ends lost 8 bases and 2 bases respectively, with 15 bases between them. Germline CDR1 reads LNHDA; CDR2 reads SQIVND (reference sequence). The CDR3 loop spans 14 amino acids. As DNA, the CDR3 is TGTGCCAGTGGAAAACAGGGAAATCAAGAGACCCAGTACTTC. Translated, it gives CASGKQGNQETQYF.

The chain couples TRBV29-1 to TRBJ2-3; the D gene is possibly TRBD2 (6 bases). Trimming shortened V by 2 bases and J by 4 bases, and 10 bases separated the two germline ends. Germline loops: CDR1 SQVTM, CDR2 ANQGSEA. The CDR3 is made up of 13 amino acids. As DNA, the CDR3 is TGCAGCGTTGAACCGGGGGTACCAGATACGCAGTATTTT. The encoded protein is CSVEPGVPDTQYF.

This clone appeared a single time. This CDR3 is CAGISGTGSYEQYF. As DNA, the CDR3 is TGTGCCGGAATATCCGGGACAGGCTCCTACGAGCAGTACTTC. The chain couples TRBV2 to TRBJ2-7, with 8 positions matching TRBD1. Germline V gene lookup returns CDR1 SNHLY and CDR2 FYNNEI. Trimming removed 11 bases from V and 0 bases from J; junction bases left unmatched: 9. This CDR3 comprises 14 residues. Using reference TRBV2 and TRBJ2-7 for the parts outside the CDR3, the full variable domain is EPEVTQTPSHQVTQMGQEVILRCVPISNHLYFYWYRQILGQKVEFLVSFYNNEISEKSEIFDDQFSVERPDGSNFTLKIRSTKLEDSAMYFCAGISGTGSYEQYFGPGTRLTVT.

The sample holds a few counts of this clone. The chain combines TRBV30 with TRBJ2-1; TRBD1 aligns across 7 bases. This CDR3 is 15 amino acids long. Germline assignment: CDR1 GTSNPN and CDR2 SVGIG (reference sequence). Trimming at V came to 2 bases and at J to 6 bases, leaving 10 bases not matched to a gene. The CDR3 here is CAWSTPRTGFNEQFF. CDR3 nucleotides: TGTGCCTGGAGTACCCCCAGGACAGGTTTCAATGAGCAGTTCTTC.

This chain uses TRBV5-1 with TRBJ1-1, with 9 bases matching TRBD1. Germline V gene data show CDR1 as SGHRS and CDR2 as YFSETQ. This CDR3 comprises 18 residues. With V trimmed by 4 bases and J by 4 bases, 17 bases remained unmatched. The CDR3: CASSPSGTGTLWGTEAFF. The CDR3 DNA sequence: TGCGCCAGCAGCCCATCCGGGACAGGGACCTTATGGGGCACTGAAGCTTTCTTT.

The CDR3 is CASSYEPQSSYNEQFF. As DNA, the CDR3 is TGTGCCAGCAGCTATGAGCCGCAGAGCTCCTACAATGAGCAGTTCTTC. The V gene is TRBV9, the J gene TRBJ2-1, with unresolved D. This CDR3 has 16 residues. Trimming left V 4 bases short and J 0 bases short, with 14 bases between. The germline V gene encodes CDR1 SGDLS and CDR2 YYNGEE. Full variable domain (missing parts from reference TRBV9 and TRBJ2-1): DSGVTQTPKHLITATGQRVTLRCSPRSGDLSVYWYQQSLDQGLQFLIQYYNGEERAKGNILERFSAQQFPDLHSELNLSSLELGDSALYFCASSYEPQSSYNEQFFGPGTRLTVL.

The chain employs TRBV7-2 and TRBJ2-3, with TRBD1 as a possible D gene (6 bases). The V gene lost 2 bases and the J gene lost 3 bases, with 12 bases spanning the gap. CDR3 size: 15 residues. CDR1 is SGHTA and CDR2 is FQGNSA in the germline V gene. In nucleotides, the CDR3 is TGTGCCAGCAGCTTATGGGGGCTAACTACAGATACGCAGTATTTT. It is translated as CASSLWGLTTDTQYF.

The chain employs TRBV6-6 and TRBJ1-1; the D is unclear. This CDR3 is 14 amino acids long. Germline V gene data show CDR1 as MNHNY and CDR2 as SVGAGI (reference sequence). The V end was cut by 2 bases, the J end by 2 bases, with 9 bases between. CDR3 sequence reads: CASSYRLENTEAFF. CDR3 bases: TGTGCCAGCAGTTACAGGTTGGAAAACACTGAAGCTTTCTTT.

In its sample, this clone was seen a few times. The chain has TRBV19 and TRBJ2-2; the match to TRBD2 covers 9 bases. With V trimmed by 4 bases and J by 6 bases, 9 bases remained unmatched. The CDR3 is 16 amino acids. Per germline, CDR1 LNHDA and CDR2 SQIVND (reference sequence). CDR3 protein: CASSTLAGRTPGELFF. Written as DNA, the CDR3 is TGTGCCAGTAGTACCCTAGCGGGGAGAACCCCCGGGGAGCTGTTTTTT.

The J gene is TRBJ1-1, the V gene TRBV2; a possible D gene is TRBD1 (5 bases). Germline loops: CDR1 SNHLY, CDR2 FYNNEI. The ends were cut back, 6 bases at V and 2 bases at J, with 13 bases in the middle. This CDR3 contains 14 residues. The CDR3 is CASRAGPINTEAFF. As DNA, the CDR3 is TGTGCCAGCAGGGCGGGGCCGATTAACACTGAAGCTTTCTTT. Full variable domain (outside the CDR3, taken from reference TRBV2 and TRBJ1-1): EPEVTQTPSHQVTQMGQEVILRCVPISNHLYFYWYRQILGQKVEFLVSFYNNEISEKSEIFDDQFSVERPDGSNFTLKIRSTKLEDSAMYFCASRAGPINTEAFFGQGTRLTVV.